This is a list of T cell receptor beta chains from one sample in a study of PD-1 blockade in classical Hodgkin lymphoma. Libraries were prepared by immunoSEQ multiplex PCR; TCRdb keeps only in-frame clonotypes and omits some of them. In the table there are more than 50,000 clones, about two thirds of which are singletons. Sequencing was performed on peripheral blood mononuclear cells (PBMCs), taken before the second cycle of nivolumab. Source of these receptors: a human donor with classical Hodgkin lymphoma. Both conserved end residues are part of each CDR3. D genes are given only for firm matches. Clone size is given for some rows only: seen once, a few or many times, or a class if the clone is expanded.

d_gene	abundance	v_gene	j_gene	len	CDR3aa
NA	NA	TRBV19	TRBJ1-2	14	CASSTGLLNYGYTF
TRBD2	NA	TRBV19	TRBJ2-7	15	CASSIASGETYEQYF
TRBD1	few	TRBV2	TRBJ2-7	14	CASSGDRGSYEQYF
NA	NA	TRBV19	TRBJ2-2	12	CAIRVRTGELFF
TRBD2	NA	TRBV5-1	TRBJ2-2	13	CASSLAGPGELFF
TRBD1	NA	TRBV6-4	TRBJ1-1	13	CASSQYRGTEAFF
NA	NA	TRBV6-5	TRBJ2-7	13	CASSSLWDDEQYF
NA	NA	TRBV27	TRBJ1-4	12	CASKTGNEKLFF
NA	NA	TRBV5-1	TRBJ2-2	16	CASSLDVRIGSGELFF
NA	NA	TRBV5-1	TRBJ1-1	15	CASSPPGVTNTEAFF
NA	NA	TRBV27	TRBJ2-1	13	CASSLQGIGEQFF
TRBD1	once	TRBV2	TRBJ1-4	15	CASSAVRQGGEKLFF
TRBD1	NA	TRBV11-2	TRBJ2-7	17	CASSLWGTGDNSYEQYF
TRBD1	few	TRBV7-2	TRBJ1-1	14	CASSYGTGNTEAFF
NA	many	TRBV6-6	TRBJ1-6	16	CASSSETTGRNSPLHF
NA	few	TRBV6-5	TRBJ1-5	14	CASSYGMENQPQHF
TRBD2	NA	TRBV9	TRBJ2-7	14	CASNPLGGEDEQYF
NA	few	TRBV5-1	TRBJ1-1	16	CASSRNPGASNTEAFF
NA	few	TRBV5-5	TRBJ1-2	15	CASSLGQGWGYGYTF
NA	NA	TRBV4-1	TRBJ1-2	13	CASSQDIGYGYTF
TRBD1	once	TRBV27	TRBJ1-1	14	CASSFGTAGAEAFF
NA	NA	TRBV28	TRBJ1-6	13	CASSDSYNSPLHF
TRBD1	NA	TRBV18	TRBJ1-2	15	CASSPETGAPYGYTF
NA	NA	TRBV28	TRBJ2-5	15	CASSFLLGGEETQYF
TRBD2	once	TRBV9	TRBJ2-1	21	CASSPPWDETSGPAYNNEQFF
NA	NA	TRBV11-2	TRBJ2-7	13	CASSVATGHEQYF
NA	NA	TRBV15	TRBJ1-5	16	CATSRRLGVDNQPQHF
NA	NA	TRBV11-3	TRBJ2-2	13	CASSLVLTGELFF
NA	medium-sized	TRBV9	TRBJ2-7	14	CASSSGPPLWEQYF
NA	once	TRBV6-6	TRBJ2-1	12	CASSPWRAEQFF
NA	NA	TRBV7-3	TRBJ2-7	11	CASSLGDEQYF
NA	NA	TRBV6-5	TRBJ2-7	14	CASSYSLAGDEQYF
NA	NA	TRBV5-1	TRBJ2-3	13	CASSEARTDTQYF
NA	once	TRBV5-1	TRBJ2-7	13	CASSQIGVHEQYF
NA	NA	TRBV11-3	TRBJ1-1	13	CASSLSVNTEAFF
NA	NA	TRBV2	TRBJ1-1	15	CASSETAQLNTEAFF
NA	NA	TRBV11-3	TRBJ1-1	16	CASSARSPPRDTEAFF
NA	NA	TRBV11-2	TRBJ2-1	16	CASSPRADSSYNEQFF